This TCR beta chain was recovered during a study of technical replicates of blood from several donors. This CDR3 spans 17 amino acids. The V gene's germline CDR1 is LNHDA and CDR2 SQIVND (reference sequence). V lost 5 bases and J lost 3; bases outside the gene matches: 14. Assay: immunoSEQ multiplex PCR; the TCRdb copy retains only in-frame clones and omits some. The sample has over 10,000 clones; 65% to 90% are singletons. J is TRBJ2-7 and V is TRBV19; 9 bases are shared with TRBD2. The sample taken for sequencing was PBMCs. This TCR was sampled from a human donor in good health. The DNA for the CDR3 is TGTGCCAGTAGTGTCGGTGCTATCGGGACTAGCCGCTACGAGCAGTACTTC. Its translation: CASSVGAIGTSRYEQYF.